The clone carrying this T cell receptor (beta chain) came up many times. These data belong to a study of read filtering for tumor transcriptome and immune sequencing. On the study more broadly: IR-seq gave about 3.5 to 11 million TCR reads per sample; RNA-seq gave about 80 to 1,400.

In germline, CDR1 is MDHEN, CDR2 SYDVKM. The CDR3 sequence is 12 residues long. V was trimmed by 8 bases and J by 4 bases, leaving 9 bases between them. The library was built from about 400 ng RNA with molecular barcoded adaptors for alpha/delta and beta/gamma chains. MiXCR, run by TCRdb on the reads, gives a single entry per CDR3 protein. This sample has 15,000 to 20,000 distinct CDR3 sequences; over 20% occur once, and the top ten carry 24%. The sequencing input was a population of CD138-negative cells sorted from bone marrow. The sequence derives from a donor older than 35 with multiple myeloma. J is TRBJ1-5 and V is TRBV28, with D possibly being TRBD1 (5 bases). CDR3 sequence reads: CASGGGNQPQHF. The DNA of the CDR3 is TGTGCCAGCGGGGGGGGGAATCAGCCCCAGCATTTT.